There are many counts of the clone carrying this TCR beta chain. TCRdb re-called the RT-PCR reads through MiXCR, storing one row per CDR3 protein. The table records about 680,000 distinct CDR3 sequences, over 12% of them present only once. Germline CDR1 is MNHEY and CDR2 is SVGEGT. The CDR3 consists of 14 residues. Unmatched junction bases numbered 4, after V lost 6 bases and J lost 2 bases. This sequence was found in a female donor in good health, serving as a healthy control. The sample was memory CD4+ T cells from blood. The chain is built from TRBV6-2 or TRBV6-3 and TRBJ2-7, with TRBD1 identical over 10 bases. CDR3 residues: CASRRTGGTYEQYF. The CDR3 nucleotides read TGTGCCAGCAGGCGGACAGGGGGAACCTACGAGCAGTACTTC.